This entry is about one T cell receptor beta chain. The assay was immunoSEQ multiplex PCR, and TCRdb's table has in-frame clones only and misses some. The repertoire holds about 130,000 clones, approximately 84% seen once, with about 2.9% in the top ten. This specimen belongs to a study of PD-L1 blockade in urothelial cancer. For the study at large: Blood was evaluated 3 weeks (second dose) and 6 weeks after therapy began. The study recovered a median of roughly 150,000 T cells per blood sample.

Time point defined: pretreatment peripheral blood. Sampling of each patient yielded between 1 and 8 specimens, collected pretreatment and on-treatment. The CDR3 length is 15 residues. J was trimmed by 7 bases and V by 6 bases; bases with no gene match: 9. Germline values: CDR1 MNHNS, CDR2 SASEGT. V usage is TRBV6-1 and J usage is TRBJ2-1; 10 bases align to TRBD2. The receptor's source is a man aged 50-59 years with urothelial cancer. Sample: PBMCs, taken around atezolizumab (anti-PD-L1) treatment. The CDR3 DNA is TGTGCCAGCAGGGCGTCTGAGCGGGAGGGTAATGAGCAGTTCTTC. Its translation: CASRASEREGNEQFF.